Here is one T cell receptor beta chain with its context. Its antigen is still unknown. This record comes from a study of shared clonotypes between healthy human individuals. On the study more broadly: The plates for each donor numbered three CD4 naive, three CD4 memory, two CD8 naive and one CD8 memory. Study-wide findings and caveats: Rarefaction showed that sequencing of sorted subsets was incomplete (despite large depth).

The junction had 5 bases not matched to a gene; V was cut back by 2 bases and J by 1 base. From germline, CDR1 is ENHRY and CDR2 SYGVKD. CDR3 length equals 19 residues. The method was immunoSEQ multiplex PCR; TCRdb's version includes in-frame clones alone and lacks a portion of them. The sample lists fewer than 400,000 clones, 74% occurring once. The chain couples TRBV10-3 to TRBJ2-1; 16 positions match TRBD2. Sequencing was carried out using memory CD4+ T cells sorted from blood. Subset reported: CD45RA-negative fraction. The sequence derives from a man younger than 40 in good health. The CDR3 protein is CAISEPGLAGGPSYNEQFF. CDR3 in DNA: TGTGCCATCAGTGAGCCGGGACTAGCGGGAGGGCCTTCCTACAATGAGCAGTTCTTC.